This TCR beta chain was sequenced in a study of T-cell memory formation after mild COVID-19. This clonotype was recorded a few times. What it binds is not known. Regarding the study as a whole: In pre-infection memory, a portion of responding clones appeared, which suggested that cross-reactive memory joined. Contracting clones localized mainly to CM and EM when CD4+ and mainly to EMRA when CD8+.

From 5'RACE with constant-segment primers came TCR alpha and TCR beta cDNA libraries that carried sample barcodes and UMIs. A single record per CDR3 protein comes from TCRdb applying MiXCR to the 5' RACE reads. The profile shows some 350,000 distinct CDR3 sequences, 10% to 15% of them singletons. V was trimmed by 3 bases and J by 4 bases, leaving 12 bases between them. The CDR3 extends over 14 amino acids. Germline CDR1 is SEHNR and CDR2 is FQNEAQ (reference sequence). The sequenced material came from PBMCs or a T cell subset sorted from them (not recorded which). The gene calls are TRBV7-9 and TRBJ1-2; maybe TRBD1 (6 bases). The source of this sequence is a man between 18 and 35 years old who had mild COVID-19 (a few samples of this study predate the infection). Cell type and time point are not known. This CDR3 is CASSLPQGTYGYTF. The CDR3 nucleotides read TGTGCCAGCAGCTTGCCCCAGGGGACCTATGGCTACACCTTC.